The entry that follows covers one T cell receptor (beta chain) sequence. A second PCR of roughly 7 to 11 cycles used a sample-barcoded 5' primer and a J-beta primer mix. One entry per CDR3 protein results from TCRdb running MiXCR on the 5' RACE reads. The data contain over 950,000 distinct CDR3 sequences, roughly 51% of them singletons. These data come from a study of blood T cells in healthy people across ages. This CDR3 is built from 12 residues. Trimming took off 3 bases at V and 6 bases at J, with 6 bases between the two ends. The TCR sequence derives from a woman in her sixties or seventies in good health. The chain links TRBV12-3 or TRBV12-4 to TRBJ2-1, with D unclear. Material: blood. CDR3 residues: CASSLYPNEQFF. The DNA of the CDR3 is TGTGCCAGCAGTTTGTATCCCAATGAGCAGTTCTTC.